One TCR beta chain is described in this entry. This entry comes from a study of blood T cell repertoires in COVID-19. Whole-study context: The United States, Italy and Spain were the sources of the acute and convalescent COVID-19 samples. PBMCs, B-cell-depleted T cells, or T cells provided the cDNA or gDNA that made up the material.

Per the authors' pipeline: Nucleated cell counts were estimated from reference gene primer amplification. Clones were sequenced by immunoSEQ multiplex PCR, and TCRdb holds only the in-frame ones, with some missing. V and J calls and clone size are those listed in that table; D and trimming were worked out from the DNA. This sample yields some 700,000 clones, of which 85% to 90% are seen a single time; 0.2% to 0.3% belongs to the top ten. Germline assignment: CDR1 MGHRA and CDR2 YSYEKL. The V gene end was trimmed by 4 bases and the J gene end by 6 bases; junction bases not matched to a gene: 9. CDR3 size: 18 residues.

This sequence joins TRBV4-1 and TRBJ2-2; TRBD2 aligns across 15 bases. Sequencing used peripheral blood. The receptor's source is a woman aged 18 to 35 with acute or convalescent COVID-19. This CDR3 reads CASSPHPWTSGGAGELFF. The CDR3 coding sequence is TGCGCCAGCAGCCCTCACCCCTGGACTAGCGGGGGGGCCGGGGAGCTGTTTTTT.